The rows below give T cell receptor beta chains drawn from one sample of a study of blood T cell repertoires in COVID-19. Profiling relied on immunoSEQ multiplex PCR, and the TCRdb table lists in-frame clones only, not all of them. The sample comprises roughly 170,000 clones, roughly nine tenths of which are singletons, and 20% rests with the top ten. Sequenced: peripheral blood. These receptors all stem from a man in his sixties or seventies with active or convalescent COVID-19. Both conserved end residues are part of each CDR3.

cdr3_aa: CASSPRVGLTYEQYF
v_call: TRBV11-2
j_call: TRBJ2-7

cdr3_aa: CASSPSFGDEQYF
v_call: TRBV18
j_call: TRBJ2-7

cdr3_aa: CASSLNTLLSGGDSDEQFF
v_call: TRBV18
j_call: TRBJ2-1

cdr3_aa: CASSRGQDTDTQYF
v_call: TRBV5-1
j_call: TRBJ2-3

cdr3_aa: CASSEYSSGAADTQYF
v_call: TRBV25-1
j_call: TRBJ2-3

cdr3_aa: CASSRLGSEKLFF
v_call: TRBV2
j_call: TRBJ1-4

cdr3_aa: CASSIARGGDTQYF
v_call: TRBV19
j_call: TRBJ2-3

cdr3_aa: CASSLVAGGNYNEQFF
v_call: TRBV5-1
j_call: TRBJ2-1

cdr3_aa: CASSLAGQFSGANVLTF
v_call: TRBV5-6
j_call: TRBJ2-6

cdr3_aa: CASSPDIAAPYEQYF
v_call: TRBV7-2
j_call: TRBJ2-7

cdr3_aa: CASSQDQRTGSYEQYF
v_call: TRBV3-1/TRBV3-2
j_call: TRBJ2-7

cdr3_aa: CASSTFQGSGGYTF
v_call: TRBV19
j_call: TRBJ1-2

cdr3_aa: CASSESMGGAFF
v_call: TRBV10-2
j_call: TRBJ1-1

cdr3_aa: CAIRERVELDF
v_call: TRBV10-3
j_call: TRBJ2-7